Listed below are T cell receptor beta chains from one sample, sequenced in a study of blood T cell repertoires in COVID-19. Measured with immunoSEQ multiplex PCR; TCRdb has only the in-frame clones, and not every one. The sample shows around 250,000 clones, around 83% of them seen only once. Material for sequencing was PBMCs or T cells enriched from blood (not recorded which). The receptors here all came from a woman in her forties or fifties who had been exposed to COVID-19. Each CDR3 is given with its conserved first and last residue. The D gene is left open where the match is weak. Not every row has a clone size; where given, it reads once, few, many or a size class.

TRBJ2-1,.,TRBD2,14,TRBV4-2,TGTGCCAGCAGCTCCGGGGGGGGTAAGGATGAGCAGTTCTTC,CASSSGGGKDEQFF
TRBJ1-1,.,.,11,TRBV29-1,TGCAGCGTTGATTCGGGGTTTGAAGCTTTCTTT,CSVDSGFEAFF
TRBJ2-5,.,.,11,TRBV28,TGTGCCAGCAGTAGGGGTGAGACCCAGTACTTC,CASSRGETQYF
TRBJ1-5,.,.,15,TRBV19,TGTGCCACCTTGACCCACAGTGATAGCAATCAGCCCCAGCATTTT,CATLTHSDSNQPQHF
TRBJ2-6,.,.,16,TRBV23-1,TGCGCCAGCAGTCAATATCGGGGAACTGGGGCCAACGTCCTGACTTTC,CASSQYRGTGANVLTF
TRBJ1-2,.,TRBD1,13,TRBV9,TGTGCCAGCAGCGTCCTAGAGGGGACAGGGAAATTCTTC,CASSVLEGTGKFF
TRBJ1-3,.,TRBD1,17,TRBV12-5,TGTGCTAGTGGTTCCACCCCGGGACAGGGTATGATATACACCATATATTTT,CASGSTPGQGMIYTIYF
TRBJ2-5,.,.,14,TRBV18,TGTGCCAGCTCACCGATACAGGGTCCAGAGACCCAGTACTTC,CASSPIQGPETQYF
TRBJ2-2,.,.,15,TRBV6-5,TGTGCCAGCAGTTACAGGCCAGGGGACACCGGGGAGCTGTTTTTT,CASSYRPGDTGELFF
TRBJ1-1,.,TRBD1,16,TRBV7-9,TGTGCCAGCAGCTCCAGACAACAGGGGGCTTCGACTGAAGCTTTCTTT,CASSSRQQGASTEAFF
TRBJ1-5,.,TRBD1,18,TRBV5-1,TGCGCCAGCACCCTTGACCGACTTGTGGGACAGAATAATCAGCCCCAGCATTTT,CASTLDRLVGQNNQPQHF
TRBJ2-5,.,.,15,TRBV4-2,TGTGCCAGCAGCCAATCCGCCGCCAGACAAGAGACCCAGTACTTC,CASSQSAARQETQYF
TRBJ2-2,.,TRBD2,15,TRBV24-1,TGTGCCACCAGTCAGAGCGGGGGGAACACCGGGGAGCTGTTTTTT,CATSQSGGNTGELFF
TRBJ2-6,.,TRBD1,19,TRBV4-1,TGCGCCAGCAGCCATGCCCCGGGTACAGGGGGCGCTGGGGCCAACGTCCTGACTTTC,CASSHAPGTGGAGANVLTF
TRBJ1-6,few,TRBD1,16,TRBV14,TGTGCCAGCAGCCGTTATGGGGACAGGGGAAATTCACCCCTCCACTTT,CASSRYGDRGNSPLHF
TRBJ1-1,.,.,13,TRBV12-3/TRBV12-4,TGTGCCAGCAGCAAACAGTCTTACACTGAAGCTTTCTTT,CASSKQSYTEAFF
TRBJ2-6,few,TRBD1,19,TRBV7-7,TGTGCCAGCAGCTTATTGGGTAGGCAGGGGGCGCACGGGGCCAACGTCCTGACTTTC,CASSLLGRQGAHGANVLTF
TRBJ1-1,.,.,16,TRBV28,TGTGCCAGCAGGTTTACAGGGTGGGACATGAACACTGAAGCTTTCTTT,CASRFTGWDMNTEAFF
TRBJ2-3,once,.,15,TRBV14,TGTGCCAGCAGCCAAGATGACACCTTGACAGATACGCAGTATTTT,CASSQDDTLTDTQYF
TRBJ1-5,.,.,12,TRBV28,TGTGCCAGCGAGGATCAGGGCCAGCCCCAGCATTTT,CASEDQGQPQHF
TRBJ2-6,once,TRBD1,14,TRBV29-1,TGCAGCGCCCTGGACAGGGCCGGGGCCAACGTCCTGACTTTC,CSALDRAGANVLTF
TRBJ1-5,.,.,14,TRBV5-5,TGTGCCAGCAGCACCGGACGGGGAAATCAGCCCCAGCATTTT,CASSTGRGNQPQHF
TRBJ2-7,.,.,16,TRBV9,TGTGCCAGCAGCGTAGGCGGGCGGGGGCCCCCCTACGAGCAGTACTTC,CASSVGGRGPPYEQYF
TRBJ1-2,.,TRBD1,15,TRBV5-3,TGTGCCAGAAGCTTGGGGCAGGGGGATAACTATGGCTACACCTTC,CARSLGQGDNYGYTF
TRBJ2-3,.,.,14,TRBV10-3,TGTGCCATCAGTGAGTCGTATGAGGGAGGTACGCAGTATTTT,CAISESYEGGTQYF
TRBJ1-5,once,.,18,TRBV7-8,TGTGCCAGCAGCCCTTCCGGGCTAACCTCGGGGGGCAAACAGCCCCAGCATTTT,CASSPSGLTSGGKQPQHF
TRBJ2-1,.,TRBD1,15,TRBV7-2,TGTGCCAGCAGCTTAGAAACAGGGGCCTACAATGAGCAGTTCTTC,CASSLETGAYNEQFF
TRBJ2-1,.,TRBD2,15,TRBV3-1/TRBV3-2,TGTGCCAGCAGCTATAGCGGGGGTCCCCTTAATGAGCAGTTCTTC,CASSYSGGPLNEQFF
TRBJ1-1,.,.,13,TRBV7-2,TGTGCCAGCAGCCCATTCCTGAACACTGAAGCTTTCTTT,CASSPFLNTEAFF
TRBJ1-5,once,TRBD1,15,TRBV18,TGTGCCAGCTCACCAACGGGACAGGGCAATCAGCCCCAGCATTTT,CASSPTGQGNQPQHF
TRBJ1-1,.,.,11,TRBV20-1,TGCAGTGCTAGTAGGTTTACAGGGGCTTTCTTT,CSASRFTGAFF
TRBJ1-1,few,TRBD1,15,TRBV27,TGTGCCAGCAGTACGCTTAATCCGGGACAGGGGACGGCTTTCTTT,CASSTLNPGQGTAFF
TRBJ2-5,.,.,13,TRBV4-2,TGTGCCAGCAGCCTCCAGGGTCAAGAGACCCAGTACTTC,CASSLQGQETQYF
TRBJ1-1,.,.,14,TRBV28,TGTGCCAGCAGTTTCCCAGCGCTGAACACTGAAGCTTTCTTT,CASSFPALNTEAFF
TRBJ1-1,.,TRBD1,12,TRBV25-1,TGTGCCAGCCAAACAGGGGGTAAGGGAGCTTTCTTT,CASQTGGKGAFF
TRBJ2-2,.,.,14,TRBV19,TGTGCCAGTAGCCGGGACAGCGGGACCGGGGAGCTGTTTTTT,CASSRDSGTGELFF
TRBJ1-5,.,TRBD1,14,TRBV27,TGTGCCAGCAGTGGGCAAAGGGGGCGACAGCCCCAGCATTTT,CASSGQRGRQPQHF
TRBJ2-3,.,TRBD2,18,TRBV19,TGTGCCAGTAGTATGCGGACTAGCGGGGGTTTTAGCACAGATACGCAGTATTTT,CASSMRTSGGFSTDTQYF
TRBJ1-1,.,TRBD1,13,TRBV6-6,TGTGCCAGCAGTTACTCGAGGGGGCGGGAAGCTTTCTTT,CASSYSRGREAFF
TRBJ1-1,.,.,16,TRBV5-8,TGTGCCAGCAGCTTGGAGCAGGGCAGGATGAACACTGAAGCTTTCTTT,CASSLEQGRMNTEAFF
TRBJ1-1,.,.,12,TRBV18,TGTGCCAGCTCACTCTTGACAGATGAAGCTTTCTTT,CASSLLTDEAFF
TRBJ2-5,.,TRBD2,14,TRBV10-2,TGCGCCAGCAGAGTAGCGGGGAAATCGGAGACCCAGTACTTC,CASRVAGKSETQYF
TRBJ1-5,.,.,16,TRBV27,TGTGCCAGCAGCCGGATAGCGGGGGGACAAAATCAGCCCCAGCATTTT,CASSRIAGGQNQPQHF
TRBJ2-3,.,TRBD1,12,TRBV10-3,TGTGCCAACGGACAGGGGGCAGATACGCAGTATTTT,CANGQGADTQYF
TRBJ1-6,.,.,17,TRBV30,TGTGCCTGGAGTCCTCGAATTGGCCCTTCCTCGAATTCACCCCTCCACTTT,CAWSPRIGPSSNSPLHF